This TCR beta chain is drawn from a study of shared clonotypes between healthy human individuals. Study-wide background: CD4 naive cells filled three plates per donor, CD4 memory three, CD8 naive two and CD8 memory one.

The authors loaded 200 ng DNA, about 30,000 T cell genomes, into sorted-subset replicate PCRs. Method: immunoSEQ multiplex PCR; TCRdb's copy keeps in-frame clones and lacks some. Of about 2.5 million clones in the sample, 92% were seen once. Only Caucasian adults living in Nashville, Tennessee made up the donor group. Memory CD4+ cells were the fraction left after CD45RA+ naive selection. Concerning this clone: Other DNA sequences in the same sample also yield this CDR3.

Germline V CDR1 and CDR2: SGHRS, YFSETQ. Trimming stripped 1 base from V and 1 base from J, with 5 bases between. The CDR3 spans 13 residues. V usage is TRBV5-1 and J usage is TRBJ2-5; D not certain. The sample consisted of naive CD4+ T cells from PBMCs. Subset indicated: CD45RA+ positively selected. The clonotype was recovered from a man younger than 35 in good health. Some clones in this sample may be carry-over from other donors' samples. The CDR3 spells CASSLTVQETQYF. The CDR3 DNA follows: TGCGCCAGCAGCTTGACGGTCCAAGAGACCCAGTACTTC.